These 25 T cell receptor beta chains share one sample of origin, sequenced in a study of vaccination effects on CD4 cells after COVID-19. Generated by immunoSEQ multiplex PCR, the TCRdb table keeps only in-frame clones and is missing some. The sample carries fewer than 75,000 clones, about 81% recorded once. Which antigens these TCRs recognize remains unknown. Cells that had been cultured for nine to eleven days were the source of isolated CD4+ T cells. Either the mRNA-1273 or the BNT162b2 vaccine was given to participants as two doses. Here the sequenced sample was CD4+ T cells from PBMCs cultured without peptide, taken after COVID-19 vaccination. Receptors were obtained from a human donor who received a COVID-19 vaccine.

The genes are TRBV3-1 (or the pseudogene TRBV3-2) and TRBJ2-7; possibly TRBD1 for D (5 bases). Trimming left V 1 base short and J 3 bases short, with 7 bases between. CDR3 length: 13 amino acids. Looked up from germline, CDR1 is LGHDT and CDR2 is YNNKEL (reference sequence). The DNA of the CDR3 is TGTGCCAGCAGCCAAGGGGGCCGCTACGAGCAGTACTTC. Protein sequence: CASSQGGRYEQYF.

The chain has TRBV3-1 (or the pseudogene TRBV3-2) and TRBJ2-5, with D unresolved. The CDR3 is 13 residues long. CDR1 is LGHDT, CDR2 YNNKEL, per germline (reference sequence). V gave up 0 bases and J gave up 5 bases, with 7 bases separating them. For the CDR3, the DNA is TGTGCCAGCAGCCAAGATCTTGGGGAGACCCAGTACTTC. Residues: CASSQDLGETQYF.

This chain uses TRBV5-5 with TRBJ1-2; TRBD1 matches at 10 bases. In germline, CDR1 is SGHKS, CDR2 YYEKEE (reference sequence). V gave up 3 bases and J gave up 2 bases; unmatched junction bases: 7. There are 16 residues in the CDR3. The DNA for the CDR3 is TGTGCCAGCAGCTCGCCTGAGGGACAGGGGAACTATGGCTACACCTTC. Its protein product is CASSSPEGQGNYGYTF. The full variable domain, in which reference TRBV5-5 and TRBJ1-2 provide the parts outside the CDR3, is DAGVTQSPTHLIKTRGQQVTLRCSPISGHKSVSWYQQVLGQGPQFIFQYYEKEERGRGNFPDRFSARQFPNYSSELNVNALLLGDSALYLCASSSPEGQGNYGYTFGSGTRLTVV.

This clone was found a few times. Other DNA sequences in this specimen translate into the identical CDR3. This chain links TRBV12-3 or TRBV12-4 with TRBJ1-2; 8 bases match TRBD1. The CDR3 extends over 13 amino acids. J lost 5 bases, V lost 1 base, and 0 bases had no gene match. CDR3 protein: CASSLGQGYGYTF. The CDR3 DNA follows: TGTGCCAGCAGTTTAGGACAGGGGTATGGCTACACCTTC.

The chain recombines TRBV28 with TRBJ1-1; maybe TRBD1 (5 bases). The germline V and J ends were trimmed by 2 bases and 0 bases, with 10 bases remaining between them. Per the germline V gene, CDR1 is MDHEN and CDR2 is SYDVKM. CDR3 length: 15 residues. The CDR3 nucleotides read TGTGCCAGCAGTTTACCGGGGCCCATGAACACTGAAGCTTTCTTT. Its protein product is CASSLPGPMNTEAFF.

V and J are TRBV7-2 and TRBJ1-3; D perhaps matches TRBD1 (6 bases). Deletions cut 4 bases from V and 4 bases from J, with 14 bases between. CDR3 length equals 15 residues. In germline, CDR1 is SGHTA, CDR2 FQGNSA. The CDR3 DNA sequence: TGTGCCAGCAGCTCCACAGGAGGGGGAGGAAACACCATATATTTT. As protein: CASSSTGGGGNTIYF. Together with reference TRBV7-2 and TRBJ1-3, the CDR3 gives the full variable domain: GAGVSQSPSNKVTEKGKDVELRCDPISGHTALYWYRQSLGQGLEFLIYFQGNSAPDKSGLPSDRFSAERTGGSVSTLTIQRTQQEDSAVYLCASSSTGGGGNTIYFGEGSWLTVV.

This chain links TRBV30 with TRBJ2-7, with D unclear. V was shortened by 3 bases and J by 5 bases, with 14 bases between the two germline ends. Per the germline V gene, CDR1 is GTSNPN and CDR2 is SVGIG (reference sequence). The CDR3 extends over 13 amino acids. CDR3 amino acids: CAWRRPLPHEQYF. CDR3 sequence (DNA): TGTGCCTGGAGGAGGCCACTACCCCACGAGCAGTACTTC.

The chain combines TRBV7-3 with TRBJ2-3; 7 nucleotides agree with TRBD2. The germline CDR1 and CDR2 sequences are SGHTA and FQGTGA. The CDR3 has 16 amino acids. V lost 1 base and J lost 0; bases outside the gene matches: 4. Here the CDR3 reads CASSLRSGVSTDTQYF. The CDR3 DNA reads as TGTGCCAGCAGCTTAAGGAGCGGGGTTAGCACAGATACGCAGTATTTT.

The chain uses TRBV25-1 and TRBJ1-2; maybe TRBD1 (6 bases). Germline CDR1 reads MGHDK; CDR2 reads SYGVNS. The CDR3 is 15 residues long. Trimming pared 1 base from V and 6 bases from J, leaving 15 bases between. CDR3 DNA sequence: TGTGCCAGCAGTGAATTCCAGACAGGAGGTGATGGCTACACCTTC. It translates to CASSEFQTGGDGYTF.

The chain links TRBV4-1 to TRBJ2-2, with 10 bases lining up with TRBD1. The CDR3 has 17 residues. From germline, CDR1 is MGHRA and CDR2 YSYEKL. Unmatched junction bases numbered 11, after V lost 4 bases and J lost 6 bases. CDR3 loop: CASSRRETGGYAGELFF. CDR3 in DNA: TGCGCCAGCAGCCGAAGGGAGACAGGGGGCTATGCCGGGGAGCTGTTTTTT.

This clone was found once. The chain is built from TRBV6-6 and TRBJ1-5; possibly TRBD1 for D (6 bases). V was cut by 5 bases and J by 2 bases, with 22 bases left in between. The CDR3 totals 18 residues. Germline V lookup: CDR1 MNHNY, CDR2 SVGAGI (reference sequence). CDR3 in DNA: TGTGCCAGCAGTCATAGGGGGGACACTGGATATGGCAATCAGCCCCAGCATTTT. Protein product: CASSHRGDTGYGNQPQHF.

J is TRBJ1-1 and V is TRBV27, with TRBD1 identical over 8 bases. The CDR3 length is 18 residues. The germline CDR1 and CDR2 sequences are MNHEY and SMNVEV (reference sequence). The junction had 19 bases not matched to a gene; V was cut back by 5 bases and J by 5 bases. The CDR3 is CASSPRGTGGGRYTEAFF. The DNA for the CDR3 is TGTGCCAGCAGTCCACGGGGGACAGGCGGGGGGCGATATACTGAAGCTTTCTTT.

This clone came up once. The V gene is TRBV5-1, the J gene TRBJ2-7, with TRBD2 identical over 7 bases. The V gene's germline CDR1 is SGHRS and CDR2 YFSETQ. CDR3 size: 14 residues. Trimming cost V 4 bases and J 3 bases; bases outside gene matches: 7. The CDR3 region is CASSGGDSDYEQYF. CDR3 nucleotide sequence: TGCGCCAGCAGCGGGGGGGACTCAGACTACGAGCAGTACTTC.

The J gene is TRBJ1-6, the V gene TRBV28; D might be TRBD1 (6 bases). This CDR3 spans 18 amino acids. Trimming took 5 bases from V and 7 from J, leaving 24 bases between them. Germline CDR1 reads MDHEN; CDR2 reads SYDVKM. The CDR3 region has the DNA TGTGCCAGCAGTCCAAGATACTACAGGGAGAAGGCAAATTCACCCCTCCACTTT. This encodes CASSPRYYREKANSPLHF.

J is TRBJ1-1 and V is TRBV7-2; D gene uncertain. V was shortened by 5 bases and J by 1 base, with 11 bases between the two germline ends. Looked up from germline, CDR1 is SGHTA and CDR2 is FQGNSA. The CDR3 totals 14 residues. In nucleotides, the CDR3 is TGTGCCAGCAGCCTCCCGTGGGGGAACACTGAAGCTTTCTTT. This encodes CASSLPWGNTEAFF.

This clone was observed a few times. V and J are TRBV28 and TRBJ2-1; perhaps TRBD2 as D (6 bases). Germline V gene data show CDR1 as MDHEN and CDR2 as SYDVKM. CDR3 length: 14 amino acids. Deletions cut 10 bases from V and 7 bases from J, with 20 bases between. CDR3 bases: TGTGCCACCCTCCAGCGGCTAGCGTCAAATGAGCAGTTCTTC. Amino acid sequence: CATLQRLASNEQFF.

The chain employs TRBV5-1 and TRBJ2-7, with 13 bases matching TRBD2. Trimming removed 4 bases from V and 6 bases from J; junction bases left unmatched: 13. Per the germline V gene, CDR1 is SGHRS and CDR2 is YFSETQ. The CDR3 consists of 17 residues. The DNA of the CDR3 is TGCGCCAGCAGCCCGGGAGTCTTGCGGACTAGCGGGGGCGAGCAGTACTTC. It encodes CASSPGVLRTSGGEQYF. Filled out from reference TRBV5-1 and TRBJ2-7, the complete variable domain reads KAGVTQTPRYLIKTRGQQVTLSCSPISGHRSVSWYQQTPGQGLQFLFEYFSETQRNKGNFPGRFSGRQFSNSRSEMNVSTLELGDSALYLCASSPGVLRTSGGEQYFGPGTRLTVT.

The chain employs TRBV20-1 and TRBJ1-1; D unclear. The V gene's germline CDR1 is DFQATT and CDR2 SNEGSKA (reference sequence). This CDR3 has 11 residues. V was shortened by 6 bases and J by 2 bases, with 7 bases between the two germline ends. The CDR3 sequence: CSAELNTEAFF. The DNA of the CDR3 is TGCAGTGCGGAACTTAACACTGAAGCTTTCTTT.

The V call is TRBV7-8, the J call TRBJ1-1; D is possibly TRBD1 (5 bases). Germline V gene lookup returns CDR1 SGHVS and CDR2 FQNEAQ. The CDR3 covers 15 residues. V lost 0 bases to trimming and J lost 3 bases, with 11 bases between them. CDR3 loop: CASSLARTLYTEAFF. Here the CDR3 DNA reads TGTGCCAGCAGCTTAGCCCGGACACTTTACACTGAAGCTTTCTTT.

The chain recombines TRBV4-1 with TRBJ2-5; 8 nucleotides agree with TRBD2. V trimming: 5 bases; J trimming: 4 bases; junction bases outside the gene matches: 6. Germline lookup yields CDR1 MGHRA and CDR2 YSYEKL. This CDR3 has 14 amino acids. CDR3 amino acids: CASSFRGGGETQYF. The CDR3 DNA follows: TGCGCCAGCAGCTTCCGGGGGGGCGGAGAGACCCAGTACTTC.

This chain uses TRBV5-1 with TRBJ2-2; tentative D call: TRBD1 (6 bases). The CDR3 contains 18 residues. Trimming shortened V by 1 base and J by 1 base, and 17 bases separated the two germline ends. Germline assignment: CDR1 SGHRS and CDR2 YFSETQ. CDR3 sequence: CASSLYWASTGNTGELFF. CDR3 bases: TGCGCCAGCAGCTTGTACTGGGCATCGACAGGGAACACCGGGGAGCTGTTTTTT.

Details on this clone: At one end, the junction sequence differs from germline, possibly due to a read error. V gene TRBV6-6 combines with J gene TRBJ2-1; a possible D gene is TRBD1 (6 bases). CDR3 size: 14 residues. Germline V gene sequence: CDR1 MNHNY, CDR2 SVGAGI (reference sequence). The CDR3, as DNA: TGTGCCACCAGTGACAGGTCTGTGGGAAATGAGCAGTTCTTC. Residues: CATSDRSVGNEQFF.

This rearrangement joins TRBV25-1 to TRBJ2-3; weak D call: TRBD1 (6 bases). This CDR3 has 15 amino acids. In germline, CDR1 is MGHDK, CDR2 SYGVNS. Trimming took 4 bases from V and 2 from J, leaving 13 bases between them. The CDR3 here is CASSAGVSITDTQYF. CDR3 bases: TGTGCCAGCAGTGCAGGGGTCAGTATCACAGATACGCAGTATTTT.

This CDR3 reads CASSIDQSGYTDTQYF. The CDR3 DNA sequence: TGTGCCAGTAGTATAGATCAAAGCGGTTACACAGATACGCAGTATTTT. The chain recombines TRBV19 with TRBJ2-3, with D possibly TRBD2 on 5 matching bases. Between the trimmed V and J ends, which lost 0 bases and 2 bases, there was a span of 12 bases. Looked up from germline, CDR1 is LNHDA and CDR2 is SQIVND (reference sequence). CDR3 length: 16 amino acids.

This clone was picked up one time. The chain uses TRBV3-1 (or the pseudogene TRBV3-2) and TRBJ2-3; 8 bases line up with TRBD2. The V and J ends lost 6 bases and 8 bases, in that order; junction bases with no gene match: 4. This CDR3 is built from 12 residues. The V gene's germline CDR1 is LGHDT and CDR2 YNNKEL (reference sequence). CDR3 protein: CASRPGGGTQYF. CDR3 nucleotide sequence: TGTGCCAGCAGACCGGGAGGGGGTACGCAGTATTTT.